These 15 T cell receptor beta chains were all obtained from the same sample, sequenced in a study of shared clonotypes between healthy human individuals. The table came from immunoSEQ multiplex PCR; TCRdb's copy has only in-frame clones and leaves some out. Of about 2.1 million clones in the sample, around 93% are singletons; the top ten hold over 1.5%. It was CD45RO-negative cells, positively selected for CCR7, that made up naive CD8 cells, with terminally differentiated effector memory CD45RA+ cells excluded. Specimen: naive CD8+ T cells from PBMCs. The receptors originated from a man between 18 and 29 years old in good health. Some clones in this sample may be carry-over from other donors' samples.

The chain recombines TRBV7-9 with TRBJ1-5; D may be TRBD1 (6 bases). The V and J ends lost 5 bases and 6 bases respectively, with 14 bases between them. Looked up from germline, CDR1 is SEHNR and CDR2 is FQNEAQ (reference sequence). This CDR3 contains 14 residues. The CDR3 DNA is TGTGCCAGCAGCGTAGGGGGGAACCGTCAGCCCCAGCATTTT. It encodes CASSVGGNRQPQHF.

The J gene is TRBJ1-3, the V gene TRBV4-1; D is undetermined. Germline lookup yields CDR1 MGHRA and CDR2 YSYEKL. V was trimmed by 5 bases and J by 0 bases, leaving 17 bases between them. This CDR3 comprises 17 residues. In nucleotides, the CDR3 is TGCGCCAGCAGCTTTAGGCCCCGGGTAGCCTCTGGAAACACCATATATTTT. Translation: CASSFRPRVASGNTIYF.

J is TRBJ1-1 and V is TRBV29-1; a weak D match, TRBD1 (6 bases). Deletions cut 7 bases from V and 1 base from J, with 13 bases between. The CDR3 consists of 13 residues. Germline CDR1 reads SQVTM; CDR2 reads ANQGSEA. The CDR3, as DNA: TGCAGCGCATTGGGGGGCGGGAACACTGAAGCTTTCTTT. It is translated as CSALGGGNTEAFF.

V and J are TRBV11-2 and TRBJ2-1; maybe TRBD2 (5 bases). Germline assignment: CDR1 SGHAT and CDR2 FQNNGV. V was pared by 5 bases and J by 6 bases, with 11 bases between. The CDR3 is 13 amino acids. The CDR3, as DNA: TGTGCCAGCAGCCCCGGGATATCCAATGAGCAGTTCTTC. Amino acids: CASSPGISNEQFF.

The V call is TRBV27, the J call TRBJ2-7; possibly TRBD2 for D (5 bases). Per the germline V gene, CDR1 is MNHEY and CDR2 is SMNVEV (reference sequence). Trimming cost V 4 bases and J 7 bases, with 14 bases left between them. The CDR3 is 13 residues long. For the CDR3, the DNA is TGTGCCAGCAGTTCCCGCGGGCCTTGGGAGCAGTACTTC. Residues: CASSSRGPWEQYF.

Of note for this clone: Other DNA sequences from this sample encode an identical CDR3 as well. The chain joins TRBV27 to TRBJ1-5; D is ambiguous. The CDR3 runs to 13 residues. With 0 bases removed from V and 2 bases from J, the gap between germline ends came to 2 bases. In germline, CDR1 is MNHEY, CDR2 SMNVEV (reference sequence). In DNA form, the CDR3 reads TGTGCCAGCAGTTTATCACGCAATCAGCCCCAGCATTTT. This codes for CASSLSRNQPQHF.

CDR3 protein: CASGITGGTEAFF. In DNA, the CDR3 is TGTGCCAGTGGGATCACAGGGGGCACTGAAGCTTTCTTT. The chain combines TRBV19 with TRBJ1-1; 8 bases align to TRBD1. Trimming at V came to 8 bases and at J to 4 bases, leaving 6 bases not matched to a gene. This CDR3 is 13 amino acids long. Germline V gives CDR1 LNHDA, CDR2 SQIVND (reference sequence).

As DNA, the CDR3 is TGTGCCAGCAGCTTAGAGGCCAGTGAGCAGTTCTTC. Translated: CASSLEASEQFF. The rearrangement uses TRBV7-9 and TRBJ2-1; no firm D call. This CDR3 region has 12 residues. CDR1 and CDR2 (germline): SEHNR, FQNEAQ (reference sequence). V dropped 1 base and J dropped 9 bases, with 7 bases sitting between them. The complete variable domain, with remaining parts taken from reference TRBV7-9 and TRBJ2-1, reads DTGVSQNPRHKITKRGQNVTFRCDPISEHNRLYWYRQTLGQGPEFLTYFQNEAQLEKSRLLSDRFSAERPKGSFSTLEIQRTEQGDSAMYLCASSLEASEQFFGPGTRLTVL.

V gene TRBV5-4 combines with J gene TRBJ2-7; D is undetermined. Germline V CDR1 and CDR2: SGHNT, YYREEE (reference sequence). This CDR3 has 14 amino acids. The V end lost 2 bases, the J end lost 1 base, and 10 bases lay between the germline ends. CDR3 DNA: TGTGCCAGCAGCTTCCACGTTGGTTCCTACGAGCAGTACTTC. As protein: CASSFHVGSYEQYF.

This chain connects TRBV11-2 to TRBJ2-1, with D perhaps matching TRBD2 (6 bases). Trimming removed 11 bases from V and 2 bases from J, with 19 bases in between. Germline-derived CDR1 and CDR2 are SGHAT and FQNNGV. The CDR3 covers 15 residues. The CDR3, as DNA: TGTGCCGGAGGTGAAGAGGGGAGGACCTACAATGAGCAGTTCTTC. Translated: CAGGEEGRTYNEQFF.

The chain links TRBV28 to TRBJ1-3; 7 bases are a match to TRBD1. This CDR3 contains 15 residues. Per the germline V gene, CDR1 is MDHEN and CDR2 is SYDVKM. The J segment lost 4 bases and the V segment lost 3 bases, leaving 6 bases of the junction unmatched. DNA of the CDR3: TGTGCCAGCAGTTTCACAGGGGATCCAGGAAACACCATATATTTT. It translates to CASSFTGDPGNTIYF.

This rearrangement joins TRBV28 to TRBJ1-4; 7 nucleotides align to TRBD1. This CDR3 has 16 amino acids. Unmatched junction bases numbered 9, after V lost 1 base and J lost 7 bases. Germline CDR1 MDHEN, CDR2 SYDVKM. This CDR3 is CASSLSAVRDSEKLFF. CDR3 nucleotide sequence: TGTGCCAGCAGTTTATCCGCCGTGAGGGACAGTGAAAAACTGTTTTTT.

The chain joins TRBV11-2 to TRBJ2-1; 13 positions agree with TRBD2. The J segment lost 4 bases and the V segment lost 6 bases, leaving 9 bases of the junction unmatched. Looked up from germline, CDR1 is SGHAT and CDR2 is FQNNGV. The length of the CDR3 is 17 residues. The CDR3 here is CASSHTSGRARYNEQFF. Written as DNA, the CDR3 is TGTGCCAGCAGTCACACTAGCGGGAGGGCCCGGTACAATGAGCAGTTCTTC.

In its sample, this clone was seen once. The rearrangement links TRBV2 to TRBJ2-7; 7 bases match TRBD2. The V gene end was trimmed by 7 bases and the J gene end by 3 bases; junction bases not matched to a gene: 12. The CDR3 has 15 amino acids. The germline gives CDR1 SNHLY, CDR2 FYNNEI. The CDR3 reads CASTKWLGGDYEQYF. CDR3 DNA: TGTGCCAGCACCAAGTGGCTGGGGGGGGACTACGAGCAGTACTTC. Filled out from reference TRBV2 and TRBJ2-7, the complete variable domain reads EPEVTQTPSHQVTQMGQEVILRCVPISNHLYFYWYRQILGQKVEFLVSFYNNEISEKSEIFDDQFSVERPDGSNFTLKIRSTKLEDSAMYFCASTKWLGGDYEQYFGPGTRLTVT.

The chain carries TRBV7-2 and TRBJ2-1; D uncertain. Germline V gives CDR1 SGHTA, CDR2 FQGNSA. Trimming took 4 bases from V and 2 from J, leaving 9 bases between them. This CDR3 has 14 amino acids. CDR3 sequence: CASSSRTAYNEQFF. The DNA of the CDR3 is TGTGCCAGCAGCTCCCGGACGGCCTACAATGAGCAGTTCTTC. The full variable domain, completed using reference TRBV7-2 and TRBJ2-1, is GAGVSQSPSNKVTEKGKDVELRCDPISGHTALYWYRQSLGQGLEFLIYFQGNSAPDKSGLPSDRFSAERTGGSVSTLTIQRTQQEDSAVYLCASSSRTAYNEQFFGPGTRLTVL.